This TCR beta chain was identified in a study of T cell clonotyping in hematopoietic cell transplantation. Study-wide points: After transplant, recipient diversity fell while pathologically expanded clonotypes grew through day 180.

About this clone: Its target is not known.

Assay: immunoSEQ multiplex PCR; the TCRdb copy retains only in-frame clones and omits some. The table includes 10,000 to 15,000 clones, 90% detected once. V was clipped by 3 bases and J by 14 bases, with 11 bases between them. Germline V CDR1 and CDR2: LNHDA, SQIVND (reference sequence). There are 11 residues in the CDR3. The sample consisted of peripheral blood mononuclear cells. The chain recombines TRBV19 with TRBJ2-1, with unresolved D. The receptor was derived from a man aged 25-45 years in good health. Some clones in this sample may be carry-over from other donors' samples. The chain's CDR3 is CASSIVGREFF. The CDR3 DNA reads TGTGCCAGTAGTATCGTCGGTAGGGAGTTCTTC. The full variable domain, rest sourced from reference TRBV19 and TRBJ2-1, is DGGITQSPKYLFRKEGQNVTLSCEQNLNHDAMYWYRQDPGQGLRLIYYSQIVNDFQKGDIAEGYSVSREKKESFPLTVTSAQKNPTAFYLCASSIVGREFFGPGTRLTVL.